This T cell receptor (beta chain) was identified during a study of early T cells in non-severe SARS-CoV-2 infection. Study-level background: Bulk RNA isolated from unsorted whole blood underwent sequencing; chains were not paired. Whole-study findings and limits: Using VDJdb, the matching emphasized anti-spike CD8 responses while missing private and CD4 specificities.

A remark on this clonotype: Its antigen is still unknown.

Separate cDNA molecules each had unique molecular identifiers attached to them. TCRdb analysed the 5' RACE reads with MiXCR anew, one entry per CDR3 protein. The sample carries approximately 26,000 distinct CDR3 sequences, about 4.6% recorded once. The ends were cut back, 3 bases at V and 6 bases at J, with 14 bases in the middle. Germline CDR1 is LGHNA and CDR2 is YSLEER. The CDR3 runs 14 residues. Sequencing was carried out using whole blood. The receptor was derived from an adult who was a healthcare worker with PCR-confirmed SARS-CoV-2 infection or an uninfected control (not recorded which). J is TRBJ1-2 and V is TRBV4-3; D is possibly TRBD1 (5 bases). The chain's CDR3 is CASSHIGARDGYTF. The CDR3 DNA follows: TGCGCCAGCAGCCATATAGGGGCAAGGGATGGCTACACCTTC.